One and the same sample provided the 22 T cell receptor beta chains below, sequenced in a study of response to subunit inactivated influenza vaccine. One entry per CDR3 protein results from TCRdb running MiXCR on the RT-PCR reads. The sample records fewer than 200,000 distinct CDR3 sequences, about 9.3% being singletons. The sample was non-naive T cells sorted from PBMCs, taken on the day of vaccination. The receptor set was obtained from a man aged 45-60 years who received an inactivated influenza vaccine.

The chain combines TRBV5-1 with TRBJ1-6; no clear D gene. This CDR3 contains 15 residues. The V end lost 4 bases, the J end lost 3 bases, and 11 bases lay between the germline ends. Germline V gene lookup returns CDR1 SGHRS and CDR2 YFSETQ. This CDR3 reads CASSLSGDYNSPLHF. DNA of the CDR3: TGCGCCAGCAGCCTAAGCGGGGACTATAATTCACCCCTCCACTTT. Variable domain in full (rest from reference TRBV5-1 and TRBJ1-6): KAGVTQTPRYLIKTRGQQVTLSCSPISGHRSVSWYQQTPGQGLQFLFEYFSETQRNKGNFPGRFSGRQFSNSRSEMNVSTLELGDSALYLCASSLSGDYNSPLHFGNGTRLTVT.

V gene TRBV10-3 combines with J gene TRBJ2-5, with TRBD2 matching over 8 bases. The CDR3 spans 19 residues. V lost 0 bases to trimming and J lost 1 base; unmatched junction nucleotides: 13. CDR1 is ENHRY, CDR2 SYGVKD, per germline. The CDR3 bases are TGTGCCATCAGTGAGTCTTTATCGGGGAGCGGGGGTCTCCAAGAGACCCAGTACTTC. This translates into CAISESLSGSGGLQETQYF.

The table lists this clonotype with a count of one. The junction and the germline gene differ at one end; a read error may be behind it. The V and J genes are TRBV20-1 and TRBJ2-7; D may be TRBD2 (6 bases). Germline values: CDR1 DFQATT, CDR2 SNEGSKA (reference sequence). This CDR3 is built from 11 residues. In nucleotides, the CDR3 is TGCAGTGCCAGGGACTCCTCATCCTTTCACTTC. Translated: CSARDSSSFHF.

The chain is built from TRBV24-1 and TRBJ2-5, with 7 bases matching TRBD1. The CDR3 sequence is 16 residues long. The germline V gene has CDR1 KGHDR and CDR2 SFDVKD. The V segment lost 4 bases and the J segment 1 base; nucleotides outside the gene matches: 8. CDR3 region: CATSESGGRGQETQYF. The CDR3 nucleotides are TGTGCCACCAGTGAATCAGGGGGAAGGGGCCAAGAGACCCAGTACTTC.

This clonotype has just a few counts. This clone may be a read error of a much larger clone one base away. CDR3 in amino acids: CSARVSNQPQHF. CDR3 sequence (DNA): TGCAGTGCTAGAGTTAGCAATCAGCCCCAGCATTTT. V and J are TRBV20-1 and TRBJ1-5; D is ambiguous. The V end lost 1 base, the J end lost 0 bases, and 1 base lay between the germline ends. Germline lookup yields CDR1 DFQATT and CDR2 SNEGSKA (reference sequence). This CDR3 has 12 residues.

A few counts support this clonotype. V gene TRBV7-3 combines with J gene TRBJ2-5, with a weak D call TRBD1 (6 bases). Trimming shortened V by 5 bases and J by 5 bases, and 12 bases separated the two germline ends. Germline V gives CDR1 SGHTA, CDR2 FQGTGA. This CDR3 spans 13 amino acids. The CDR3 loop reads CASSPQGAETQYF. In DNA form, the CDR3 reads TGTGCCAGCAGCCCACAGGGTGCCGAGACCCAGTACTTC. The entire variable domain, with the rest obtained from reference TRBV7-3 and TRBJ2-5, is as follows: GAGVSQTPSNKVTEKGKYVELRCDPISGHTALYWYRQSLGQGPEFLIYFQGTGAADDSGLPNDRFFAVRPEGSVSTLKIQRTERGDSAVYLCASSPQGAETQYFGPGTRLLVL.

This clonotype showed up many times. The chain combines TRBV20-1 with TRBJ2-1; TRBD1 is a possible D gene (5 bases). CDR1 DFQATT and CDR2 SNEGSKA come from the germline V gene (reference sequence). V lost 3 bases to trimming and J lost 1 base, with 16 bases between them. This CDR3 is built from 16 residues. The CDR3 coding sequence is TGCAGTGCTAGGACAATGCAGGGCAGGTCCTACAATGAGCAGTTCTTC. Translation: CSARTMQGRSYNEQFF.

The sample holds many counts of this clonotype. This chain uses TRBV12-3 or TRBV12-4 with TRBJ2-2; D is undetermined. The CDR3 runs 13 residues. V lost 9 bases, J lost 2 bases, and 10 bases lay in between. The CDR3 nucleotides are TGTGCCAGTCCAGCGAGAAACACCGGGGAGCTGTTTTTT. Translated, it gives CASPARNTGELFF.

V is TRBV7-2 and J is TRBJ1-2, with a possible D match to TRBD1 (6 bases). Trimming left V 2 bases short and J 6 bases short, with 22 bases between. Germline lookup yields CDR1 SGHTA and CDR2 FQGNSA. The CDR3 totals 17 residues. The CDR3 protein is CASSLIPVLGGYNGYTF. For the CDR3, the DNA is TGTGCCAGCAGCTTAATCCCCGTCCTAGGGGGGTACAATGGCTACACCTTC.

This clonotype was counted at least ten times. V gene TRBV5-1 combines with J gene TRBJ2-3; D remains unclear. V lost 0 bases and J lost 4, with 9 bases in between. Germline V lookup: CDR1 SGHRS, CDR2 YFSETQ. The CDR3 loop spans 14 amino acids. This CDR3 reads CASSLGIQSDTQYF. DNA of the CDR3: TGCGCCAGCAGCTTGGGTATCCAGTCAGATACGCAGTATTTT. Full variable domain (missing parts from reference TRBV5-1 and TRBJ2-3): KAGVTQTPRYLIKTRGQQVTLSCSPISGHRSVSWYQQTPGQGLQFLFEYFSETQRNKGNFPGRFSGRQFSNSRSEMNVSTLELGDSALYLCASSLGIQSDTQYFGPGTRLTVL.

This clonotype was seen ten or more times. The chain uses TRBV14 and TRBJ1-2; D remains unclear. The CDR3 is 14 residues long. Trimming took 5 bases from V and 7 from J, leaving 17 bases between them. The germline V gene encodes CDR1 SGHDN and CDR2 FVKESK. This CDR3 is CASSGRGRGSGYTF. Written as DNA, the CDR3 is TGTGCCAGCAGCGGACGGGGTAGAGGTAGTGGCTACACCTTC.

This clonotype was counted a few times. This chain links TRBV29-1 with TRBJ1-1; 8 positions agree with TRBD1. CDR1 and CDR2 (germline): SQVTM, ANQGSEA. The CDR3 sequence is 12 residues long. J was trimmed by 4 bases and V by 6 bases; bases with no gene match: 4. CDR3 amino acids: CSVQGASTEAFF. CDR3 coding DNA: TGCAGCGTCCAGGGGGCGAGCACTGAAGCTTTCTTT.

In regard to this clonotype: A single base separates this from a much larger clone, so it may be a read error. The genes are TRBV20-1 and TRBJ2-3; D is undetermined. V was shortened by 5 bases and J by 0 bases, with 12 bases between the two germline ends. Looked up from germline, CDR1 is DFQATT and CDR2 is SNEGSKA (reference sequence). The CDR3 is 14 residues long. Here the CDR3 reads CSAGHAPSTDTQYF. Here the CDR3 DNA reads TGCAGTGCTGGTCATGCCCCTAGCACAGATACGCAGTATTTT.

The chain couples TRBV15 to TRBJ1-1, with TRBD1 matching over 11 bases. Germline loops: CDR1 LNHNV, CDR2 YYDKDF (reference sequence). The ends lost 3 bases at V and 1 base at J; junction bases unmatched: 7. The CDR3 length is 17 residues. CDR3 loop: CATSSRGQGAPNTEAFF. The CDR3 DNA sequence: TGTGCCACCAGCAGCCGAGGACAGGGGGCTCCGAACACTGAAGCTTTCTTT.

This clonotype was counted between two and nine times. This chain connects TRBV20-1 to TRBJ2-7; tentatively, D is TRBD1 (7 bases). Trimming shortened V by 5 bases and J by 7 bases, and 18 bases separated the two germline ends. CDR3 size: 13 residues. CDR1 is DFQATT, CDR2 SNEGSKA, per germline (reference sequence). The CDR3, as DNA: TGCAGTGCTGGAGGGACAGCAAATATTGAGCAGTACTTC. Encoded protein: CSAGGTANIEQYF.

There are a few counts of this clonotype. V is TRBV19 and J is TRBJ1-1; D is undetermined. The CDR3 runs to 13 residues. Germline V gene lookup returns CDR1 LNHDA and CDR2 SQIVND (reference sequence). The ends were cut back, 0 bases at V and 5 bases at J, with 7 bases in the middle. CDR3: CASSIDPRTEAFF. CDR3 in DNA: TGTGCCAGTAGTATAGATCCAAGGACTGAAGCTTTCTTT.

V and J are TRBV20-1 and TRBJ2-1, with D possibly being TRBD1 (5 bases). The V end lost 3 bases, the J end lost 8 bases, and 11 bases lay between the germline ends. The CDR3 is 12 amino acids. Germline CDR1 and CDR2: DFQATT and SNEGSKA (reference sequence). The CDR3 spells CSASLTGDEQFF. The CDR3 coding sequence is TGCAGTGCTAGTCTTACAGGCGATGAGCAGTTCTTC.

This clonotype was seen a few times. The chain is built from TRBV6-2 or TRBV6-3 and TRBJ2-2; D could derive from TRBD1 or TRBD2 (5 bases each). This CDR3 is built from 15 residues. V lost 6 bases and J lost 4, with 15 bases in between. In germline, CDR1 is MNHEY, CDR2 SVGEGT. CDR3 nucleotide sequence: TGTGCCAGCAGGACGGGACGGACTTTCACCGGGGAGCTGTTTTTT. Its protein is CASRTGRTFTGELFF.

The rearrangement uses TRBV12-3 or TRBV12-4 and TRBJ2-1, with 8 positions matching TRBD1. Germline trimming cut 6 bases from V and 3 bases from J; bases unmatched to any gene: 13. The CDR3 spans 17 residues. Here the CDR3 reads CASSKSTDREIYNEQFF. The CDR3 DNA sequence: TGTGCCAGCAGCAAATCAACGGACAGGGAGATCTACAATGAGCAGTTCTTC.

This clonotype was counted at least ten times. DNA of the CDR3: TGTGCCAGCAGCTCAAAGGGAAGGGATGGCTACACCTTC. It encodes CASSSKGRDGYTF. V usage is TRBV27 and J usage is TRBJ1-2, with D unclear. The ends were cut back, 6 bases at V and 6 bases at J, with 14 bases in the middle. Per the germline V gene, CDR1 is MNHEY and CDR2 is SMNVEV (reference sequence). The CDR3 totals 13 residues.

The table lists this clonotype with a few counts. This chain links TRBV4-1 with TRBJ2-2; D may be TRBD2 (6 bases). This CDR3 spans 16 amino acids. The germline gives CDR1 MGHRA, CDR2 YSYEKL. Trimming cost V 4 bases and J 1 base, with 13 bases left between them. The CDR3 DNA sequence: TGCGCCAGCAGCCCCGGAGGCGGGATGAACACCGGGGAGCTGTTTTTT. Protein product: CASSPGGGMNTGELFF.

This clonotype has only a few counts. The chain has TRBV30 and TRBJ2-7; no definite D call. The germline gives CDR1 GTSNPN, CDR2 SVGIG (reference sequence). V lost 5 bases, J lost 3 bases, and 14 bases lay in between. CDR3 size: 13 residues. CDR3 sequence (DNA): TGTGCCTGGGGGAATAGGGAATACTACGAGCAGTACTTC. Amino acid sequence: CAWGNREYYEQYF.